This T cell receptor (beta chain) was obtained from a study of cytotoxic CD8 clonotypes in ibrutinib-treated CLL. Whole-study results and caveats: Relative to age-matched healthy donors, clonality at baseline was higher, and it tracked circulating CD8+ T-cell counts.

As for this clone: Its antigen is not identified.

Researchers set a sequencing depth target of 1 in 200,000 to 1 in 1 million T cells. Clones were read by immunoSEQ multiplex PCR, and TCRdb kept only the in-frame ones, dropping some. Of roughly 200,000 clones in the sample, 60% to 80% were seen once. The CDR3 runs to 14 residues. Per germline, CDR1 SNHLY and CDR2 FYNNEI. V was pared by 6 bases and J by 7 bases, with 10 bases of the junction left unmatched. The clonotype comes from a human donor with chronic lymphocytic leukemia. The chain joins TRBV2 to TRBJ1-1; TRBD1 agrees at 8 bases. Sequencing was performed on PBMCs, taken after 12 months of ibrutinib treatment. The CDR3 here is CASRRDRSLFEAFF. In DNA form, the CDR3 reads TGTGCCAGCAGGAGGGACAGGTCACTTTTTGAAGCTTTCTTT.